The present T cell receptor beta chain was sequenced within a study of blood T cell repertoires in COVID-19. Study overall: Acute-phase and convalescent COVID-19 samples originated in the United States, Italy and Spain. PBMCs, B-cell-depleted T cells, or T cells provided the cDNA or gDNA that made up the material.

With 6 bases removed from V and 4 bases from J, the gap between germline ends came to 18 bases. The CDR3 contains 15 residues. Germline V gives CDR1 MNHEY, CDR2 SVGEGT. Original data processing: It was from reference gene primer amplification that nucleated cell counts were estimated. Clones were read by immunoSEQ multiplex PCR, and TCRdb kept only the in-frame ones, dropping some. From that table come the V and J calls and clone size; the DNA was used to work out D and trimming. Of approximately 89,000 clones in the sample, 90% to 95% were seen once. The TCR originated in a human donor with active COVID-19. The donor label of this sample is uncertain. What was sequenced was peripheral blood. The chain uses TRBV6-2 or TRBV6-3 and TRBJ1-2; D is ambiguous. The CDR3 nucleotides are TGTGCCAGCAGCCAGAACAGCCTCGCGGGCTATGGCTACACCTTC. Translating it yields CASSQNSLAGYGYTF.